The 15 T cell receptor beta chains listed next were all sequenced from one sample in a study of blood T cell repertoires in COVID-19. The assay was immunoSEQ multiplex PCR, and TCRdb's table has in-frame clones only and misses some. The repertoire consists of a few hundred thousand clones, with roughly 90% occurring once and the leading ten covering roughly 7.3%. Sequencing used peripheral blood. Receptors were obtained from a woman aged 25 to 45 with COVID-19, enrolled during active disease.

The chain has TRBV9 and TRBJ1-2, with D unresolved. The CDR3 sequence is 14 residues long. Trimming removed 0 bases from V and 4 bases from J, with 10 bases in between. Germline V gene sequence: CDR1 SGDLS, CDR2 YYNGEE. Here the CDR3 reads CASSVDPGVYGYTF. CDR3 nucleotides: TGTGCCAGCAGCGTAGACCCCGGGGTCTATGGCTACACCTTC. The whole variable domain, remainder taken from reference TRBV9 and TRBJ1-2, is DSGVTQTPKHLITATGQRVTLRCSPRSGDLSVYWYQQSLDQGLQFLIQYYNGEERAKGNILERFSAQQFPDLHSELNLSSLELGDSALYFCASSVDPGVYGYTFGSGTRLTVV.

V usage is TRBV7-8 and J usage is TRBJ2-1, with 7 positions matching TRBD2. The germline gives CDR1 SGHVS, CDR2 FQNEAQ. Trimming took 1 base from V and 2 from J; bases not matched to a gene: 5. The CDR3 has 16 amino acids. CDR3 residues: CASSLVGRTPYNEQFF. Here the CDR3 DNA reads TGTGCCAGCAGCTTAGTCGGGAGGACACCCTACAATGAGCAGTTCTTC.

This chain uses TRBV10-3 with TRBJ2-7, with TRBD1 matching over 9 bases. The CDR3 covers 15 residues. CDR1 and CDR2 (germline): ENHRY, SYGVKD. Germline trimming cut 7 bases from V and 2 bases from J; bases unmatched to any gene: 9. As DNA, the CDR3 is TGTGCCATCAAGCGAGGACAGGGGCCCGCCTACGAGCAGTACTTC. Translated, it gives CAIKRGQGPAYEQYF.

This clone was counted once. This sequence joins TRBV6-5 and TRBJ2-2; D not certain. The CDR3 has 12 residues. Trimming took 6 bases from V and 7 from J, leaving 9 bases between them. Germline CDR1 MNHEY, CDR2 SVGAGI. The CDR3 protein is CASRTGGGELFF. For the CDR3, the DNA is TGTGCCAGCAGAACGGGTGGCGGGGAGCTGTTTTTT.

The chain carries TRBV10-3 and TRBJ2-7; the match to TRBD2 covers 9 bases. This CDR3 is 17 amino acids long. V was pared by 0 bases and J by 1 base, with 7 bases of the junction left unmatched. CDR1 is ENHRY and CDR2 is SYGVKD in the germline V gene. CDR3 nucleotides: TGTGCCATCAGTGAGTCAGGCGGCGGGAGGGCTTCCTACGAGCAGTACTTC. Its translation is CAISESGGGRASYEQYF.

This chain links TRBV25-1 with TRBJ2-2; 7 bases are a match to TRBD1. Germline V gene lookup returns CDR1 MGHDK and CDR2 SYGVNS. With 11 bases clipped from V and 4 bases from J, the junction kept 7 bases outside the gene matches. The CDR3 loop spans 13 amino acids. CDR3 bases: TGTGCCTCCTGGACAGGAGGCACCGGGGAGCTGTTTTTT. Translation: CASWTGGTGELFF.

This clone was found a few times. This chain connects TRBV11-1 to TRBJ2-7; D unresolved. V was clipped by 2 bases and J by 4 bases, with 9 bases between them. There are 13 residues in the CDR3. Per the germline V gene, CDR1 is SGHAT and CDR2 is FQDESV (reference sequence). Written as DNA, the CDR3 is TGTGCCAGCAGCTTACTACAGCCGTACGAGCAGTACTTC. It translates to CASSLLQPYEQYF. The complete variable domain, with remaining parts taken from reference TRBV11-1 and TRBJ2-7, reads EAEVAQSPRYKITEKSQAVAFWCDPISGHATLYWYRQILGQGPELLVQFQDESVVDDSQLPKDRFSAERLKGVDSTLKIQPAELGDSAMYLCASSLLQPYEQYFGPGTRLTVT.

The sample holds one count of this clone. The gene calls are TRBV29-1 and TRBJ2-1, with D maybe TRBD1 (5 bases). The CDR3 spans 14 residues. The V gene lost 6 bases and the J gene lost 0 bases, with 12 bases spanning the gap. Germline V lookup: CDR1 SQVTM, CDR2 ANQGSEA. The CDR3 loop reads CSVGTGSSYNEQFF. The DNA for the CDR3 is TGCAGCGTGGGAACAGGTAGCTCCTACAATGAGCAGTTCTTC.

The CDR3 spells CASSLGADRGLLDTEAFF. CDR3 DNA: TGCGCCAGCAGCTTGGGGGCTGACAGGGGGCTATTGGACACTGAAGCTTTCTTT. V is TRBV5-1 and J is TRBJ1-1, with TRBD1 identical over 10 bases. Germline values: CDR1 SGHRS, CDR2 YFSETQ. The V gene end was trimmed by 0 bases and the J gene end by 3 bases; junction bases not matched to a gene: 11. The CDR3 is 18 amino acids.

This clone was detected once. V and J are TRBV28 and TRBJ2-5, with 7 bases aligning to TRBD1. V lost 5 bases to trimming and J lost 0 bases; unmatched junction nucleotides: 6. CDR1 is MDHEN, CDR2 SYDVKM, per germline. The CDR3 loop spans 15 amino acids. CDR3 protein: CASSHPTGHQETQYF. DNA for the CDR3: TGTGCCAGCAGTCACCCGACAGGGCACCAAGAGACCCAGTACTTC.

V usage is TRBV4-1 and J usage is TRBJ2-5; perhaps TRBD2 as D (6 bases). The CDR3 totals 16 residues. V was cut by 1 base and J by 4 bases, with 16 bases left in between. CDR1 and CDR2 (germline): MGHRA, YSYEKL. CDR3 sequence (DNA): TGCGCCAGCAGCCAAGGCCTAGCGCTAAGTGGAGAGACCCAGTACTTC. It specifies CASSQGLALSGETQYF.

This chain connects TRBV6-5 to TRBJ2-7, with TRBD2 matching over 7 bases. Germline V CDR1 and CDR2: MNHEY, SVGAGI. The CDR3 sequence is 14 residues long. The junction had 10 bases not matched to a gene; V was cut back by 2 bases and J by 9 bases. This chain's CDR3 is CASSYGREPTRQYF. The CDR3, as DNA: TGTGCCAGCAGTTACGGGAGGGAGCCTACGAGGCAGTACTTC.

The chain combines TRBV9 with TRBJ2-3, with 12 bases fitting TRBD2. The V gene's germline CDR1 is SGDLS and CDR2 YYNGEE. The CDR3 loop spans 19 amino acids. V gave up 3 bases and J gave up 4 bases; unmatched junction bases: 15. Here the CDR3 DNA reads TGTGCCAGCAGCGCTAGGACTAGCGGGGACACCGTACCTGCAGATACGCAGTATTTT. This codes for CASSARTSGDTVPADTQYF. Full variable domain (missing parts from reference TRBV9 and TRBJ2-3): DSGVTQTPKHLITATGQRVTLRCSPRSGDLSVYWYQQSLDQGLQFLIQYYNGEERAKGNILERFSAQQFPDLHSELNLSSLELGDSALYFCASSARTSGDTVPADTQYFGPGTRLTVL.

The rearrangement links TRBV24-1 to TRBJ2-3; TRBD2 aligns across 10 bases. The ends lost 9 bases at V and 4 bases at J; junction bases unmatched: 9. The CDR3 has 15 residues. The germline gives CDR1 KGHDR, CDR2 SFDVKD. This CDR3 is CATSRASGSSDTQYF. The DNA of the CDR3 is TGTGCCACCTCCCGGGCTAGCGGGAGTTCAGATACGCAGTATTTT.

V is TRBV28 and J is TRBJ1-1, with 9 bases fitting TRBD1. V lost 5 bases, J lost 0 bases, and 7 bases stayed unmatched. From germline, CDR1 is MDHEN and CDR2 SYDVKM. The CDR3 runs 16 residues. CDR3 bases: TGTGCCAGCAGTCCCTGGGACAGGGACATGAACACTGAAGCTTTCTTT. It encodes CASSPWDRDMNTEAFF. Supplemented by reference TRBV28 and TRBJ1-1, the full variable domain reads DVKVTQSSRYLVKRTGEKVFLECVQDMDHENMFWYRQDPGLGLRLIYFSYDVKMKEKGDIPEGYSVSREKKERFSLILESASTNQTSMYLCASSPWDRDMNTEAFFGQGTRLTVV.